This TCR beta chain was sequenced in a study of CD8 T cells in ankylosing spondylitis. Study-wide findings and caveats: Made up of under ten highly homologous variants, a TCR beta motif appeared characteristic of ankylosing spondylitis blood. From matched ankylosing spondylitis synovial fluid, disease-linked clones were reportedly recovered at significantly enriched levels.

The germline CDR1 and CDR2 sequences are MNHEY and SMNVEV (reference sequence). CDR3 length: 15 amino acids. V shed 3 bases and J 5 bases; nucleotides not matched to a gene: 6. TCRdb reanalysed the 5' RACE reads using MiXCR and keeps one entry per CDR3 protein. The sample comprises 700,000 or so distinct CDR3 sequences, roughly 19% of which are singletons, and around 19% rests with the top ten. With respect to this clonotype: Its antigen is unidentified.

Sequencing used blood, either unsorted or a sorted T cell fraction (not recorded which). This rearrangement joins TRBV27 to TRBJ1-5, with 8 positions matching TRBD1. The clonotype originates from a male donor with ankylosing spondylitis. The CDR3 protein is CASSFTGTGDQPQHF. The DNA for the CDR3 is TGTGCCAGCAGTTTCACCGGGACAGGAGATCAGCCCCAGCATTTT.